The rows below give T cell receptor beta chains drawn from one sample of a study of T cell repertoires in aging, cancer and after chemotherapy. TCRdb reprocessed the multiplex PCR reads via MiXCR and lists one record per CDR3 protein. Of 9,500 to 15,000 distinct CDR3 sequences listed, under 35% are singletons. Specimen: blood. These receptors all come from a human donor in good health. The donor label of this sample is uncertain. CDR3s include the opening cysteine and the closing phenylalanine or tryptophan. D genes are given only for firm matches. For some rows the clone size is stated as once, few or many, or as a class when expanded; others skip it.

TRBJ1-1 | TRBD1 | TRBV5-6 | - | CASHRGEMNTEAFF | TGTGCCAGCCACAGGGGGGAGATGAACACTGAAGCTTTCTTT
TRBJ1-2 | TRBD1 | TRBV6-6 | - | CASSSGQGRRDGYTF | TGTGCCAGCAGTTCTGGACAGGGGAGGAGGGATGGCTACACCTTC
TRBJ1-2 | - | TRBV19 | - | CASSPMGSFNDGYTF | TGTGCCAGTAGTCCTATGGGGTCATTCAACGATGGCTACACCTTC
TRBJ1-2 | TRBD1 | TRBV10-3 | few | CAISPGGSEGYTF | TGTGCCATCAGTCCAGGGGGCTCCGAAGGCTACACCTTC
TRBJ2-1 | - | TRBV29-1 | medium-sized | CSVGGPGNEQFF | TGCAGCGTTGGGGGGCCGGGCAATGAGCAGTTCTTC
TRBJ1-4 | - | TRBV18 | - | CASSDGEKLFF | TGTGCCAGCTCCGACGGGGAAAAACTGTTTTTT
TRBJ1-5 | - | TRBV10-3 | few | CAPTTGNQPQHF | TGTGCCCCTACGACAGGAAATCAGCCCCAGCATTTT
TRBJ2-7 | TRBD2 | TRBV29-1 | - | CSVTSGGRYEQYF | TGCAGCGTTACTAGCGGGGGCAGGTACGAGCAGTACTTC
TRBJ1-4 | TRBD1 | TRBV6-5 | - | CASSYSTGAGEKLFF | TGTGCCAGCAGTTACTCGACAGGGGCAGGTGAAAAACTGTTTTTT
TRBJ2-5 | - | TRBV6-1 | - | CASSDGQGETQYF | TGTGCCAGCAGTGATGGTCAGGGGGAGACCCAGTACTTC
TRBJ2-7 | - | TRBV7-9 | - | CASSPVGRAYEQYF | TGTGCCAGCAGCCCCGTGGGTCGCGCCTACGAGCAGTACTTC
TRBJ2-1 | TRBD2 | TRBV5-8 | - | CASSLGFSGGTSYNEQFF | TGTGCCAGCAGCTTGGGTTTCAGCGGGGGGACGTCCTACAATGAGCAGTTCTTC
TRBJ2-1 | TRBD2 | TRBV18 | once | CASSPRASGGEQFF | TGTGCCAGCTCACCAAGGGCTAGCGGGGGAGAGCAGTTCTTC
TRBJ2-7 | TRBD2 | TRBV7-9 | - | CASSLVASGMGGEQYF | TGTGCCAGCAGCTTAGTTGCTAGCGGGATGGGGGGCGAGCAGTACTTC
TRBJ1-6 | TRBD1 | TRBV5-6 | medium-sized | CASSTWMTGGSPLHF | TGTGCCAGCAGCACTTGGATGACAGGGGGTTCACCCCTCCACTTT
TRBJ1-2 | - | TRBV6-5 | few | CASSYSKSGAVGYTF | TGTGCCAGCAGTTACTCGAAGTCAGGGGCTGTCGGCTACACCTTC
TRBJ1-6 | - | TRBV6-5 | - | CASSEAQGVSPLHF | TGTGCCAGCAGTGAAGCCCAGGGTGTTTCACCCCTCCACTTT
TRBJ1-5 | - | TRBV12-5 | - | CASGLASRGSSNQPQHF | TGTGCTAGTGGTTTGGCCAGCCGGGGGAGTTCCAATCAGCCCCAGCATTTT
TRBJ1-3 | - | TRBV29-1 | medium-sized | CSAQLGRSGNTIYF | TGCAGCGCCCAACTCGGGAGGTCTGGAAACACCATATATTTT
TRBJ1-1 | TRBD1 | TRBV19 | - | CASSIRDRGVEAFF | TGTGCCAGTAGTATACGGGACAGGGGTGTTGAAGCTTTCTTT
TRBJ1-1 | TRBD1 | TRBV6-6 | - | CASSSRDRGPSYHEAFF | TGTGCCAGCAGCAGCAGGGACAGGGGGCCTTCGTACCATGAAGCTTTCTTT
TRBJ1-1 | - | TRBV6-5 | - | CASSYSYDAEAFF | TGTGCCAGCAGTTACTCTTATGACGCTGAAGCTTTCTTT
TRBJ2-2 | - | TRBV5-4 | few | CASSLDLTNTGELFF | TGTGCCAGCAGCTTGGACCTTACAAACACCGGGGAGCTGTTTTTT